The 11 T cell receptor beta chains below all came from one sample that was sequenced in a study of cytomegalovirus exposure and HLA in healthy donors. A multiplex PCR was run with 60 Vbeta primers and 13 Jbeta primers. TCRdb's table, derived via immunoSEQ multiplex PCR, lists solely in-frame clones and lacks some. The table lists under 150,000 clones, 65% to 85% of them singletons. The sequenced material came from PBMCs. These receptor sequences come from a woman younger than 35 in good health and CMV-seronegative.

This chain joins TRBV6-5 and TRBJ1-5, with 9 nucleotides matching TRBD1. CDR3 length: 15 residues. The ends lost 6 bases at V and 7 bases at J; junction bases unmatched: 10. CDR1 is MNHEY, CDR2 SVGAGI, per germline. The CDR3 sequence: CASSPGQGFRQPQHF. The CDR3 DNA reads TGTGCCAGCAGCCCGGGACAGGGATTCCGCCAGCCCCAGCATTTT.

This CDR3 reads CASSQSQGHEQYF. The DNA for the CDR3 is TGCGCCAGCAGCCAATCCCAGGGCCACGAGCAGTACTTC. The rearrangement uses TRBV4-1 and TRBJ2-7; maybe TRBD1 (5 bases). Germline assignment: CDR1 MGHRA and CDR2 YSYEKL. The CDR3 has 13 amino acids. Trimming took off 2 bases at V and 5 bases at J, with 10 bases between the two ends.

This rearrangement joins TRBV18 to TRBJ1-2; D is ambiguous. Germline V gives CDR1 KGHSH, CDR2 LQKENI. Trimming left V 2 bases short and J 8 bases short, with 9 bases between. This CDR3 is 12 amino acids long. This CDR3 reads CASSPMTGGYTF. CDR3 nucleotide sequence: TGTGCCAGCTCACCAATGACGGGAGGCTACACCTTC.

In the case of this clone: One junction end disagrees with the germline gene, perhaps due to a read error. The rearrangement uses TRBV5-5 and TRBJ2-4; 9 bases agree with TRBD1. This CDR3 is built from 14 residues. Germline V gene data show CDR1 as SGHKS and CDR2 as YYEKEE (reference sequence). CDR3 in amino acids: CASSLGGTGNIQYF. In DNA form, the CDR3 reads TGTGCCAGCAGTTTGGGCGGGACAGGGAACATTCAGTACTTC.

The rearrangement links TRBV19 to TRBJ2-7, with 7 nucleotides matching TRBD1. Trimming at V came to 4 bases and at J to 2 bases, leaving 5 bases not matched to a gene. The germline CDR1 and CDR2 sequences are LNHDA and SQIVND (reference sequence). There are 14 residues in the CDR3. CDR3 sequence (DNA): TGTGCCAGTAGTAGGGACAGCCAAGCCTACGAGCAGTACTTC. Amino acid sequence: CASSRDSQAYEQYF.

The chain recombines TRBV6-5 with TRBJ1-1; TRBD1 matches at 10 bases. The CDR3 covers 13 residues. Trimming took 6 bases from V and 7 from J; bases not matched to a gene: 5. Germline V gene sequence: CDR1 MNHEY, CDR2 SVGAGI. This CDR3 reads CASSPGQGNEAFF. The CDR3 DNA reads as TGTGCCAGCAGCCCGGGACAGGGGAATGAAGCTTTCTTT.

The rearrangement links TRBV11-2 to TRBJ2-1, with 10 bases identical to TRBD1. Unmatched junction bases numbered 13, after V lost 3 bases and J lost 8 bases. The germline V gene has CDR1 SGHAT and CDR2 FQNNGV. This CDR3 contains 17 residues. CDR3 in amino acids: CASSLPSGQGVSDEQFF. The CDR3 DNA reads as TGTGCCAGCAGCTTGCCCTCCGGACAGGGGGTGAGCGATGAGCAGTTCTTC.

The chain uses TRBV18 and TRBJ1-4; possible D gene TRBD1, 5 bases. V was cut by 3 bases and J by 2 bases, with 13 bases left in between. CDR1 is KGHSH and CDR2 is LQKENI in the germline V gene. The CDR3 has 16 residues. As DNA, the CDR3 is TGTGCCAGCTCACCGGGCCCTTGGGGCACTAATGAAAAACTGTTTTTT. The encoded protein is CASSPGPWGTNEKLFF.

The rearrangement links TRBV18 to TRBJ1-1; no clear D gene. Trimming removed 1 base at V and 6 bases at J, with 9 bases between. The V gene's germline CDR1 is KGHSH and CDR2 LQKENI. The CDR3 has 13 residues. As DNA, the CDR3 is TGTGCCAGCTCACCACAAGGCGAGGCTGAAGCTTTCTTT. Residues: CASSPQGEAEAFF.

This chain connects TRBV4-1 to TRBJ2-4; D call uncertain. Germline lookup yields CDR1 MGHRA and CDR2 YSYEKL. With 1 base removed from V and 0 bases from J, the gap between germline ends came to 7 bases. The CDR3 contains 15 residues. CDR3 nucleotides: TGCGCCAGCAGCCAAGTGGCCTTAGCCAAAAACATTCAGTACTTC. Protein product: CASSQVALAKNIQYF.

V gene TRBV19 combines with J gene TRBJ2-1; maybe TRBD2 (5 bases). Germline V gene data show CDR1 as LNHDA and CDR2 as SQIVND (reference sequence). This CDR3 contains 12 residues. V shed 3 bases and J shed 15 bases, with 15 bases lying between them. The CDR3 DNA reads TGTGCCAGTAGTATCTCGTCGGGGTTACCGTTCTTC. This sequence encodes CASSISSGLPFF. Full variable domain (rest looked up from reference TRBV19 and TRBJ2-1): DGGITQSPKYLFRKEGQNVTLSCEQNLNHDAMYWYRQDPGQGLRLIYYSQIVNDFQKGDIAEGYSVSREKKESFPLTVTSAQKNPTAFYLCASSISSGLPFFGPGTRLTVL.